These 29 T cell receptor beta chains were all obtained from the same sample, sequenced in a study of CD8 T cell repertoires and HIV-1 epitope variants. Sequencing was performed with immunoSEQ multiplex PCR; in TCRdb, only in-frame clones are kept and a portion is missing. Altogether 6,000 or so clones are present, around two thirds being singletons, with the ten largest covering roughly 40%. These receptors are not linked to any known antigen. The sample consisted of cultured CD8+ T cells derived from PBMCs. The receptors were sampled from a male donor with HIV.

The chain carries TRBV29-1 and TRBJ2-1, with TRBD1 matching over 9 bases. Per the germline V gene, CDR1 is SQVTM and CDR2 is ANQGSEA. The V segment lost 2 bases and the J segment 6 bases; nucleotides outside the gene matches: 11. The CDR3 has 16 amino acids. The CDR3 nucleotides are TGCAGCGTTGAATGGTATTGGACAGGGGAGTCCAATGAGCAGTTCTTC. As protein: CSVEWYWTGESNEQFF.

CDR3 nucleotide sequence: TGTGCCAGCAGTGAATCCCACGGGTCTAACTATGGCTACACCTTC. It specifies CASSESHGSNYGYTF. This chain links TRBV25-1 with TRBJ1-2; no clear D gene. The V end lost 1 base, the J end lost 0 bases, and 9 bases lay between the germline ends. The CDR3 is made up of 15 amino acids. Germline V gene data show CDR1 as MGHDK and CDR2 as SYGVNS.

The chain links TRBV6-5 to TRBJ1-4; 8 positions agree with TRBD1. CDR3 size: 15 residues. The germline V gene encodes CDR1 MNHEY and CDR2 SVGAGI. V was clipped by 4 bases and J by 6 bases; unmatched bases: 7. The CDR3 nucleotides are TGTGCCAGCAGTTCCAATATGGACAGGGATGAAAAACTGTTTTTT. Translation: CASSSNMDRDEKLFF.

The chain employs TRBV27 and TRBJ1-6; D might be TRBD1 (5 bases). The ends were cut back, 3 bases at V and 1 base at J, with 16 bases in the middle. Germline V gives CDR1 MNHEY, CDR2 SMNVEV (reference sequence). CDR3 length equals 18 residues. CDR3 amino acids: CASSLGRGQTSYNSPLHF. The CDR3 DNA follows: TGTGCCAGCAGTTTGGGGCGGGGCCAGACGTCCTATAATTCACCCCTCCACTTT.

J is TRBJ1-2 and V is TRBV29-1; TRBD1 agrees at 7 bases. J was trimmed by 5 bases and V by 6 bases; bases with no gene match: 3. CDR1 SQVTM and CDR2 ANQGSEA come from the germline V gene. This CDR3 region has 11 residues. The CDR3 DNA reads as TGCAGCGTCGGGACAGTTTATGGCTACACCTTC. Protein product: CSVGTVYGYTF.

The genes are TRBV25-1 and TRBJ2-2; the D is unclear. Germline CDR1 and CDR2: MGHDK and SYGVNS. V was clipped by 0 bases and J by 0 bases, with 11 bases between them. The CDR3 is made up of 17 amino acids. This chain's CDR3 is CASSEYPDGANTGELFF. The DNA for the CDR3 is TGTGCCAGCAGTGAATACCCGGACGGCGCGAACACCGGGGAGCTGTTTTTT.

The V and J genes are TRBV30 and TRBJ2-7; 8 bases map to TRBD1. Germline V gene lookup returns CDR1 GTSNPN and CDR2 SVGIG (reference sequence). The V gene end was trimmed by 4 bases and the J gene end by 0 bases; junction bases not matched to a gene: 8. CDR3 size: 15 residues. The CDR3: CAWNRDRGGSYEQYF. Here the CDR3 DNA reads TGTGCCTGGAATCGAGACAGGGGAGGCTCCTACGAGCAGTACTTC.

This clone showed up just a few times. The chain has TRBV7-6 and TRBJ2-3; TRBD2 matches 11 bases. The trim removed 6 bases at V and 6 bases at J, leaving 8 bases unmatched. Germline loops: CDR1 SGHVS, CDR2 FNYEAQ. The CDR3 has 15 amino acids. The DNA for the CDR3 is TGTGCCAGCAGTCTGCGGACTAGCGGGCGGGATACGCAGTATTTT. Protein sequence: CASSLRTSGRDTQYF.

J is TRBJ2-1 and V is TRBV7-9, with 8 nucleotides matching TRBD2. This CDR3 is 16 amino acids long. Germline CDR1 and CDR2: SEHNR and FQNEAQ (reference sequence). After removal of 1 base from V and 5 bases from J, the junction contained 7 bases not matched to a gene. In DNA, the CDR3 is TGTGCCAGCAGCTTAGGTGCAGCGGGAGTGGACAATGAGCAGTTCTTC. Amino acids: CASSLGAAGVDNEQFF.

The genes are TRBV7-2 and TRBJ1-2; 10 bases agree with TRBD1. V was pared by 5 bases and J by 7 bases, with 7 bases of the junction left unmatched. The CDR3 is made up of 14 amino acids. The germline V gene has CDR1 SGHTA and CDR2 FQGNSA. This chain's CDR3 is CASSPDRGLFGYTF. The CDR3 bases are TGTGCCAGCAGCCCAGACAGGGGGCTGTTTGGCTACACCTTC.

This chain links TRBV6-5 with TRBJ1-2; D is uncertain. Trimming took off 0 bases at V and 3 bases at J, with 8 bases between the two ends. Germline values: CDR1 MNHEY, CDR2 SVGAGI. The CDR3 has 14 residues. The CDR3 sequence: CASSYSLGDYGYTF. The DNA for the CDR3 is TGTGCCAGCAGTTACTCGCTTGGGGACTATGGCTACACCTTC.

This clone was seen only a few times. V gene TRBV6-1 combines with J gene TRBJ2-2; 9 positions match TRBD2. CDR3 length: 14 amino acids. The germline CDR1 and CDR2 sequences are MNHNS and SASEGT. J lost 1 base, V lost 10 bases, and 4 bases had no gene match. CDR3: CATSSGVNTGELFF. DNA of the CDR3: TGTGCCACCTCTAGCGGGGTGAACACCGGGGAGCTGTTTTTT.

This clone was recorded a few times. This chain connects TRBV6-5 to TRBJ1-1; TRBD1 matches at 7 bases. Germline assignment: CDR1 MNHEY and CDR2 SVGAGI. The CDR3 contains 14 residues. J lost 5 bases, V lost 2 bases, and 5 bases had no gene match. In DNA, the CDR3 is TGTGCCAGCAGTTACGCAACACAGGGGACTGAAGCTTTCTTT. This codes for CASSYATQGTEAFF.

The sample holds a few counts of this clone. The J gene is TRBJ2-7, the V gene TRBV27; a possible D gene is TRBD1 (5 bases). The ends were cut back, 6 bases at V and 6 bases at J, with 21 bases in the middle. CDR3 length equals 15 residues. Germline V gene data show CDR1 as MNHEY and CDR2 as SMNVEV (reference sequence). This chain's CDR3 is CASSPLVDNPGEQYF. CDR3 DNA: TGTGCCAGCAGCCCATTGGTGGACAACCCGGGCGAGCAGTACTTC.

A few counts support this clone. The V call is TRBV2, the J call TRBJ1-1; D is ambiguous. The CDR3 loop spans 11 amino acids. CDR1 is SNHLY and CDR2 is FYNNEI in the germline V gene. V lost 7 bases to trimming and J lost 1 base, with 4 bases between them. The CDR3, as DNA: TGTGCCAGCAACCCGAACACTGAAGCTTTCTTT. Translation gives CASNPNTEAFF. Full variable domain (outside the CDR3, taken from reference TRBV2 and TRBJ1-1): EPEVTQTPSHQVTQMGQEVILRCVPISNHLYFYWYRQILGQKVEFLVSFYNNEISEKSEIFDDQFSVERPDGSNFTLKIRSTKLEDSAMYFCASNPNTEAFFGQGTRLTVV.

CDR3 in DNA: TGTGCCAGTAGTACCCCCGGAGTTAACTATGGCTACACCTTC. Protein sequence: CASSTPGVNYGYTF. J is TRBJ1-2 and V is TRBV19; D not certain. CDR1 LNHDA and CDR2 SQIVND come from the germline V gene (reference sequence). Trimming stripped 4 bases from V and 1 base from J, with 10 bases between. CDR3 length: 14 residues.

V gene TRBV11-3 combines with J gene TRBJ2-7; the D call may be TRBD1 or TRBD2 (6 bases each). Germline loops: CDR1 SGHNT, CDR2 YENEEA. The CDR3 sequence is 15 residues long. V was pared by 5 bases and J by 4 bases, with 18 bases between. The CDR3 sequence is CASSRGPGAPYEQYF. The CDR3 nucleotides are TGTGCCAGCAGCCGTGGTCCGGGGGCGCCATACGAGCAGTACTTC.

This clone was seen more than once but under ten times. The chain couples TRBV5-1 to TRBJ1-2; the D gene is possibly TRBD1 (6 bases). Per germline, CDR1 SGHRS and CDR2 YFSETQ. V lost 2 bases to trimming and J lost 7 bases, with 21 bases between them. The CDR3 covers 16 residues. CDR3 DNA sequence: TGCGCCAGCAGCTTAATTACTGACAGGAGGAGTAGTGGCTACACCTTC. Its protein product is CASSLITDRRSSGYTF.

The gene calls are TRBV19 and TRBJ2-1; possible D gene TRBD1, 5 bases. The CDR3 covers 13 residues. The germline V gene encodes CDR1 LNHDA and CDR2 SQIVND (reference sequence). The ends were cut back, 2 bases at V and 5 bases at J, with 7 bases in the middle. The CDR3 region is CASSISRDNEQFF. DNA for the CDR3: TGTGCCAGTAGTATAAGCAGGGACAATGAGCAGTTCTTC.

J is TRBJ2-1 and V is TRBV28; 10 bases align to TRBD1. V was pared by 3 bases and J by 10 bases, with 6 bases of the junction left unmatched. Germline CDR1 reads MDHEN; CDR2 reads SYDVKM. This CDR3 spans 14 amino acids. The CDR3 sequence is CASSLTGGEYEQFF. DNA of the CDR3: TGTGCCAGCAGTTTGACAGGGGGCGAATACGAGCAGTTCTTC. Using reference TRBV28 and TRBJ2-1 for the parts outside the CDR3, the full variable domain is DVKVTQSSRYLVKRTGEKVFLECVQDMDHENMFWYRQDPGLGLRLIYFSYDVKMKEKGDIPEGYSVSREKKERFSLILESASTNQTSMYLCASSLTGGEYEQFFGPGTRLTVL.

The chain links TRBV4-3 to TRBJ2-7; 8 nucleotides agree with TRBD1. Germline V CDR1 and CDR2: LGHNA, YSLEER. With V trimmed by 4 bases and J by 4 bases, 6 bases remained unmatched. The CDR3 runs 14 residues. The CDR3 here is CASSPDQGAYEQYF. Here the CDR3 DNA reads TGCGCCAGCAGCCCCGATCAGGGGGCGTACGAGCAGTACTTC.

The gene calls are TRBV27 and TRBJ2-5; a weak D match, TRBD1 (5 bases). Germline V gene lookup returns CDR1 MNHEY and CDR2 SMNVEV (reference sequence). V lost 2 bases and J 3 bases, leaving 7 bases between the germline ends. This CDR3 is 13 amino acids long. CDR3 region: CASSLVTEETQYF. The CDR3 DNA follows: TGTGCCAGCAGTTTAGTGACAGAAGAGACCCAGTACTTC.

V is TRBV6-5 and J is TRBJ2-1; 8 nucleotides align to TRBD1. Germline V gene data show CDR1 as MNHEY and CDR2 as SVGAGI. V lost 1 base and J lost 5; bases outside the gene matches: 1. The CDR3 runs to 14 residues. The DNA for the CDR3 is TGTGCCAGCAGTTACTACAGGGGGGACAATGAGCAGTTCTTC. It specifies CASSYYRGDNEQFF.

A single count supports this clone. V gene TRBV5-1 combines with J gene TRBJ2-3; 7 bases map to TRBD1. This CDR3 spans 13 amino acids. The ends lost 0 bases at V and 13 bases at J; junction bases unmatched: 8. Germline V gene data show CDR1 as SGHRS and CDR2 as YFSETQ. In DNA form, the CDR3 reads TGCGCCAGCAGCTTGGAGGGGGCGCAGGCAAAGTATTTT. It is translated as CASSLEGAQAKYF.

V is TRBV13 and J is TRBJ2-1, with TRBD2 as a possible D gene (5 bases). This CDR3 comprises 15 residues. CDR1 PRHDT and CDR2 FYEKMQ come from the germline V gene (reference sequence). Deletions cut 5 bases from V and 3 bases from J, with 14 bases between. The CDR3 loop is CASSGSSTVYNEQFF. The CDR3 nucleotides are TGTGCCAGCAGCGGCTCTAGCACGGTCTACAATGAGCAGTTCTTC. Full variable domain (outside the CDR3, taken from reference TRBV13 and TRBJ2-1): AAGVIQSPRHLIKEKRETATLKCYPIPRHDTVYWYQQGPGQDPQFLISFYEKMQSDKGSIPDRFSAQQFSDYHSELNMSSLELGDSALYFCASSGSSTVYNEQFFGPGTRLTVL.

The chain employs TRBV27 and TRBJ2-5; TRBD2 is a possible D gene (7 bases). This CDR3 is built from 14 residues. CDR1 is MNHEY, CDR2 SMNVEV, per germline (reference sequence). V gave up 1 base and J gave up 4 bases, with 10 bases separating them. The CDR3 reads CASSLYGGRETQYF. In DNA, the CDR3 is TGTGCCAGCAGTTTATACGGGGGGCGAGAGACCCAGTACTTC.

V usage is TRBV4-1 and J usage is TRBJ1-1; weak D call: TRBD1 (6 bases). The CDR3 has 12 amino acids. V shed 1 base and J shed 8 bases, with 8 bases lying between them. Germline V gene sequence: CDR1 MGHRA, CDR2 YSYEKL. Written as DNA, the CDR3 is TGCGCCAGCAGCCAAGGGACAGCCGAAGCTTTCTTT. It is translated as CASSQGTAEAFF.

This rearrangement joins TRBV9 to TRBJ2-6; 8 bases agree with TRBD1. Germline V CDR1 and CDR2: SGDLS, YYNGEE. This CDR3 comprises 17 residues. Germline trimming cut 4 bases from V and 0 bases from J; bases unmatched to any gene: 6. The CDR3 DNA follows: TGTGCCAGCAGCATAGGACAGGGAATCTCTGGGGCCAACGTCCTGACTTTC. It specifies CASSIGQGISGANVLTF.

The CDR3: CASSYNSGGAGDTQYF. The CDR3 nucleotides read TGTGCCAGCAGCTATAATAGCGGGGGGGCCGGAGATACGCAGTATTTT. The chain uses TRBV7-6 and TRBJ2-3; 11 nucleotides match TRBD2. The germline CDR1 and CDR2 sequences are SGHVS and FNYEAQ. J lost 5 bases, V lost 4 bases, and 8 bases had no gene match. This CDR3 contains 16 residues. The full variable domain, completed using reference TRBV7-6 and TRBJ2-3, is GAGVSQSPRYKVTKRGQDVALRCDPISGHVSLYWYRQALGQGPEFLTYFNYEAQQDKSGLPNDRFSAERPEGSISTLTIQRTEQRDSAMYRCASSYNSGGAGDTQYFGPGTRLTVL.